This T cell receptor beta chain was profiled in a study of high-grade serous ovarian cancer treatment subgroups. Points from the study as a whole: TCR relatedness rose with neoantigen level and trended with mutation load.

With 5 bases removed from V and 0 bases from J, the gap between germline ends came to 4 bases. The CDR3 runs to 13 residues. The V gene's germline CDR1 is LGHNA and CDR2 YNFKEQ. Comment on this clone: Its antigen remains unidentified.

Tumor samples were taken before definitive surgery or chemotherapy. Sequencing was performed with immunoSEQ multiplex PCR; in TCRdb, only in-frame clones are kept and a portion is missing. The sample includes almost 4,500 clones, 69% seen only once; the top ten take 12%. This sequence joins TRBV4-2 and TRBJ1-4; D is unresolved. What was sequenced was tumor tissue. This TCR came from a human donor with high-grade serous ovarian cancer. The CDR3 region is CASSLATNEKLFF. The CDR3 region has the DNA TGTGCCAGCAGCTTGGCAACTAATGAAAAACTGTTTTTT.